These 27 T cell receptor beta chains were all obtained from the same sample, sequenced in a study of blood T cell repertoires in COVID-19. The repertoire was sequenced with immunoSEQ multiplex PCR; TCRdb's copy has only in-frame clones and lacks some. The repertoire has around 160,000 clones, 80% to 90% of them found once; the top ten carry approximately 10%. Specimen: peripheral blood. The receptor source for this set is a human donor in a cohort sampled during active COVID-19.

The CDR3 spells CASSYSMQGGAFF. DNA of the CDR3: TGTGCCAGCAGTTACTCTATGCAGGGTGGAGCTTTCTTT. The rearrangement links TRBV6-5 to TRBJ1-1, with a possible D match to TRBD1 (5 bases). Deletions cut 0 bases from V and 10 bases from J, with 12 bases between. The CDR3 is 13 residues long. The germline V gene has CDR1 MNHEY and CDR2 SVGAGI.

This clone appeared a few times. The chain has TRBV5-8 and TRBJ2-3; 12 positions match TRBD2. Germline CDR1 SGHTS, CDR2 YDEGEE. J lost 1 base, V lost 4 bases, and 10 bases had no gene match. The CDR3 covers 18 residues. The CDR3 reads CASSTWTSGNWGTDTQYF. The CDR3 nucleotides read TGTGCCAGCAGCACCTGGACTAGCGGGAATTGGGGCACAGATACGCAGTATTTT.

This clone has just a few counts. The chain links TRBV7-8 to TRBJ1-3, with 10 bases identical to TRBD1. This CDR3 comprises 18 residues. The V segment lost 5 bases and the J segment 4 bases; nucleotides outside the gene matches: 14. In germline, CDR1 is SGHVS, CDR2 FQNEAQ. The CDR3 DNA reads as TGTGCCAGCAGCCGGTATAGGATAGGACAGGGGGGAGGAAACACCATATATTTT. Residues: CASSRYRIGQGGGNTIYF.

V and J are TRBV30 and TRBJ2-5, with a tentative D call TRBD2 (7 bases). Germline lookup yields CDR1 GTSNPN and CDR2 SVGIG (reference sequence). Trimming pared 3 bases from V and 1 base from J, leaving 12 bases between. The CDR3 spans 14 residues. Here the CDR3 reads CAWSTGRAQETQYF. The DNA for the CDR3 is TGTGCCTGGAGCACAGGGAGGGCCCAAGAGACCCAGTACTTC.

This sequence joins TRBV18 and TRBJ1-4; 9 bases are a match to TRBD1. This CDR3 has 15 residues. In germline, CDR1 is KGHSH, CDR2 LQKENI. V trimming: 4 bases; J trimming: 5 bases; junction bases outside the gene matches: 5. This CDR3 is CASSHDRGRNEKLFF. Here the CDR3 DNA reads TGTGCCAGCTCACACGACAGGGGGAGGAATGAAAAACTGTTTTTT.

The chain has TRBV18 and TRBJ1-2, with 7 positions matching TRBD1. The germline V gene has CDR1 KGHSH and CDR2 LQKENI. V was clipped by 0 bases and J by 8 bases; unmatched bases: 18. The CDR3 is 18 amino acids. The CDR3, as DNA: TGTGCCAGCTCACCACCGTGGACAGGCTTATCGAATTATCGCGGCTACACCTTC. It codes for CASSPPWTGLSNYRGYTF.

The chain uses TRBV19 and TRBJ1-2; 7 bases are a match to TRBD1. Germline V CDR1 and CDR2: LNHDA, SQIVND (reference sequence). J lost 2 bases, V lost 7 bases, and 7 bases had no gene match. The CDR3 is 14 residues long. CDR3 loop: CASTQGRGNYGYTF. The CDR3 region has the DNA TGTGCCAGTACCCAGGGCAGGGGGAACTATGGCTACACCTTC.

Here the CDR3 reads CASSPGGQGIVGELFF. For the CDR3, the DNA is TGCGCCAGCAGCCCGGGGGGACAGGGGATTGTCGGGGAGCTGTTTTTT. J is TRBJ2-2 and V is TRBV5-1; TRBD1 matches at 10 bases. The CDR3 loop spans 16 amino acids. J gave up 7 bases and V 4 bases, and 10 bases lay outside the gene matches. Germline V gene lookup returns CDR1 SGHRS and CDR2 YFSETQ. The variable domain in full, completed from reference TRBV5-1 and TRBJ2-2, reads KAGVTQTPRYLIKTRGQQVTLSCSPISGHRSVSWYQQTPGQGLQFLFEYFSETQRNKGNFPGRFSGRQFSNSRSEMNVSTLELGDSALYLCASSPGGQGIVGELFFGEGSRLTVL.

The chain has TRBV7-9 and TRBJ2-3, with 9 bases matching TRBD1. Per the germline V gene, CDR1 is SEHNR and CDR2 is FQNEAQ (reference sequence). CDR3 size: 17 residues. With 3 bases clipped from V and 2 bases from J, the junction kept 9 bases outside the gene matches. CDR3 loop: CASSLSGTGLLTDTQYF. The CDR3 bases are TGTGCCAGCAGCTTGTCCGGGACAGGGCTGCTCACAGATACGCAGTATTTT. Full variable domain (missing parts from reference TRBV7-9 and TRBJ2-3): DTGVSQNPRHKITKRGQNVTFRCDPISEHNRLYWYRQTLGQGPEFLTYFQNEAQLEKSRLLSDRFSAERPKGSFSTLEIQRTEQGDSAMYLCASSLSGTGLLTDTQYFGPGTRLTVL.

J is TRBJ1-2 and V is TRBV6-2 or TRBV6-3, with D possibly being TRBD1 (6 bases). The germline V gene has CDR1 MNHEY and CDR2 SVGEGT. V was shortened by 6 bases and J by 8 bases, with 19 bases between the two germline ends. The CDR3 covers 14 residues. The CDR3 sequence: CASSVTGRAQGYTF. In DNA form, the CDR3 reads TGTGCCAGCAGCGTGACAGGCCGGGCGCAAGGCTACACCTTC.

V is TRBV12-3 or TRBV12-4 and J is TRBJ1-2; D uncertain. This CDR3 spans 12 amino acids. Trimming removed 7 bases at V and 6 bases at J, with 12 bases between. The chain's CDR3 is CASTPRVDGYTF. Here the CDR3 DNA reads TGTGCCAGCACCCCGAGGGTCGATGGCTACACCTTC.

The rearrangement uses TRBV5-4 and TRBJ2-2; D is perhaps TRBD2 (6 bases). Germline V gene sequence: CDR1 SGHNT, CDR2 YYREEE (reference sequence). The V end lost 0 bases, the J end lost 7 bases, and 7 bases lay between the germline ends. The CDR3 loop spans 13 amino acids. The DNA for the CDR3 is TGTGCCAGCAGCTTGGTGCGGGACGGGGAGCTGTTTTTT. Residues: CASSLVRDGELFF.

The rearrangement joins TRBV7-2 to TRBJ1-5; no clear D gene. This CDR3 is 17 amino acids long. V lost 2 bases, J lost 0 bases, and 14 bases lay in between. The V gene's germline CDR1 is SGHTA and CDR2 FQGNSA. The CDR3 DNA reads TGTGCCAGCAGCTTAAGAGTCGTGCGCCATAGCAATCAGCCCCAGCATTTT. It yields the protein CASSLRVVRHSNQPQHF. Looking up the rest from reference TRBV7-2 and TRBJ1-5 gives the full variable domain: GAGVSQSPSNKVTEKGKDVELRCDPISGHTALYWYRQSLGQGLEFLIYFQGNSAPDKSGLPSDRFSAERTGGSVSTLTIQRTQQEDSAVYLCASSLRVVRHSNQPQHFGDGTRLSIL.

The gene calls are TRBV6-5 and TRBJ2-1; 11 bases fit TRBD1. V gave up 4 bases and J gave up 14 bases; unmatched junction bases: 10. This CDR3 spans 14 amino acids. Per the germline V gene, CDR1 is MNHEY and CDR2 is SVGAGI. Written as DNA, the CDR3 is TGTGCCAGCAGTTCCCCGGACAGGGGGCGCCGGGAGTTCTTC. It encodes CASSSPDRGRREFF.

J is TRBJ2-5 and V is TRBV29-1; possibly TRBD1 for D (6 bases). The CDR3 totals 12 residues. Germline V gene data show CDR1 as SQVTM and CDR2 as ANQGSEA. V lost 7 bases and J lost 0, with 9 bases in between. The CDR3 protein is CSAGTNQETQYF. The CDR3 DNA follows: TGCAGCGCTGGGACAAACCAAGAGACCCAGTACTTC. Together with reference TRBV29-1 and TRBJ2-5, the CDR3 gives the full variable domain: SAVISQKPSRDICQRGTSLTIQCQVDSQVTMMFWYRQQPGQSLTLIATANQGSEATYESGFVIDKFPISRPNLTFSTLTVSNMSPEDSSIYLCSAGTNQETQYFGPGTRLLVL.

V usage is TRBV19 and J usage is TRBJ2-2; TRBD1 is a possible D gene (5 bases). CDR3 size: 13 residues. Germline V gene sequence: CDR1 LNHDA, CDR2 SQIVND (reference sequence). The ends were cut back, 5 bases at V and 7 bases at J, with 11 bases in the middle. CDR3 DNA: TGTGCCAGTAGTGCCCTAGACAGCGGGGAGCTGTTTTTT. It translates to CASSALDSGELFF.

V is TRBV7-3 and J is TRBJ2-3; perhaps TRBD1 as D (6 bases). V lost 5 bases and J 1 base, leaving 13 bases between the germline ends. The germline V gene has CDR1 SGHTA and CDR2 FQGTGA. The CDR3 is 15 amino acids. The CDR3 DNA sequence: TGTGCCAGCAGCCCCGGACAGACTGGCACAGATACGCAGTATTTT. Translating gives CASSPGQTGTDTQYF.

The chain recombines TRBV7-9 with TRBJ2-3, with 8 positions matching TRBD2. The CDR3 sequence is 15 residues long. Germline V gene data show CDR1 as SEHNR and CDR2 as FQNEAQ (reference sequence). Germline trimming cut 8 bases from V and 1 base from J; bases unmatched to any gene: 8. The CDR3 bases are TGTGCCAGCTCTTTAGACGGGAGGGGCACAGATACGCAGTATTTT. This translates into CASSLDGRGTDTQYF. The entire variable domain, with the rest obtained from reference TRBV7-9 and TRBJ2-3, is as follows: DTGVSQNPRHKITKRGQNVTFRCDPISEHNRLYWYRQTLGQGPEFLTYFQNEAQLEKSRLLSDRFSAERPKGSFSTLEIQRTEQGDSAMYLCASSLDGRGTDTQYFGPGTRLTVL.

V and J are TRBV19 and TRBJ1-1; 7 bases map to TRBD1. V lost 6 bases and J lost 1; bases outside the gene matches: 11. The CDR3 length is 16 residues. Per germline, CDR1 LNHDA and CDR2 SQIVND (reference sequence). The CDR3 DNA follows: TGTGCCAGTAGCGGACTTAACAGGGGACCGAACACTGAAGCTTTCTTT. It specifies CASSGLNRGPNTEAFF.

The chain links TRBV30 to TRBJ1-2; a possible D gene is TRBD1 (5 bases). CDR3 size: 12 residues. Between the trimmed V and J ends, which lost 3 bases and 8 bases, there was a span of 13 bases. Germline-derived CDR1 and CDR2 are GTSNPN and SVGIG (reference sequence). As DNA, the CDR3 is TGTGCCTGGAGGGGGGGTGGTGTCGGCTACACCTTC. This gives the protein CAWRGGGVGYTF.

The rearrangement links TRBV7-6 to TRBJ2-3; TRBD1 matches at 9 bases. The CDR3 extends over 15 amino acids. Trimming took 5 bases from V and 0 from J; bases not matched to a gene: 3. Germline CDR1 SGHVS, CDR2 FNYEAQ. Written as DNA, the CDR3 is TGTGCCAGCAGCCGGGACAGGGCTAGCACAGATACGCAGTATTTT. The encoded protein is CASSRDRASTDTQYF.

The chain combines TRBV4-3 with TRBJ1-2, with D tentatively TRBD1 (5 bases). Trimming stripped 3 bases from V and 1 base from J, with 6 bases between. The CDR3 is 13 amino acids. Germline V gene sequence: CDR1 LGHNA, CDR2 YSLEER. The CDR3 nucleotides read TGCGCCAGCAGCCAGGACATTAACTATGGCTACACCTTC. Residues: CASSQDINYGYTF.

The chain is built from TRBV4-3 and TRBJ2-2, with no clear D. The CDR3 runs to 13 residues. V was clipped by 6 bases and J by 4 bases, with 9 bases between them. The germline gives CDR1 LGHNA, CDR2 YSLEER. The CDR3 region is CASSLNPTGELFF. The CDR3, as DNA: TGCGCCAGCAGTCTTAATCCCACCGGGGAGCTGTTTTTT.

This clone turned up a few times. The V gene is TRBV10-1, the J gene TRBJ1-5; D is uncertain. Trimming pared 5 bases from V and 0 bases from J, leaving 5 bases between. The CDR3 extends over 13 amino acids. Germline V gives CDR1 WNHNN, CDR2 SYGVQD (reference sequence). The CDR3 is CASSSGSNQPQHF. The CDR3 DNA sequence: TGCGCCAGCAGTAGCGGTAGCAATCAGCCCCAGCATTTT.

CDR3 bases: TGTGCCAGCAGCCCGACAGGGGGCTTGGGTGAGCAGTACTTC. Encoded protein: CASSPTGGLGEQYF. The rearrangement uses TRBV7-2 and TRBJ2-7; 10 nucleotides line up with TRBD1. The CDR3 runs 14 residues. With 5 bases clipped from V and 7 bases from J, the junction kept 8 bases outside the gene matches. Germline loops: CDR1 SGHTA, CDR2 FQGNSA.

The rearrangement uses TRBV19 and TRBJ2-7; 8 positions agree with TRBD1. This CDR3 comprises 13 residues. V lost 5 bases and J lost 3; bases outside the gene matches: 3. Germline V gene lookup returns CDR1 LNHDA and CDR2 SQIVND (reference sequence). Here the CDR3 DNA reads TGTGCCAGTAGTCCCGGGACAGGCTACGAGCAGTACTTC. Its translation: CASSPGTGYEQYF.

A single count supports this clone. The chain is built from TRBV7-8 and TRBJ2-3; 12 bases are shared with TRBD2. After removal of 2 bases from V and 0 bases from J, the junction contained 6 bases not matched to a gene. CDR3 length: 18 amino acids. Germline lookup yields CDR1 SGHVS and CDR2 FQNEAQ. The CDR3 region has the DNA TGTGCCAGCAGCTTAAAACTAGCGGGGGGTCCTAGCACAGATACGCAGTATTTT. Its protein is CASSLKLAGGPSTDTQYF.